This T cell receptor beta chain was recorded in a study of cytomegalovirus exposure and HLA in healthy donors. General study points: Most of the CMV-associated TCR beta chains (in a later analysis) appeared to be HLA-restricted.

With 4 bases removed from V and 5 bases from J, the gap between germline ends came to 13 bases. The CDR3 is 14 amino acids. Germline CDR1 reads SGHRS; CDR2 reads YFSETQ. This clone occurred a few times. Its specificity is unknown. PCR primers comprised 60 Vbeta and 13 Jbeta primers. Repertoires were generated with immunoSEQ multiplex PCR, while TCRdb's copy carries only in-frame clones and drops some. The sample lists about 140,000 clones; roughly 79% were seen once. This clonotype was obtained from a woman aged 40 to 50 in good health and CMV-seronegative. The rearrangement joins TRBV5-1 to TRBJ2-1; no clear D. Sequenced input: PBMCs. The CDR3 sequence is CASSEAWLNNEQFF. The CDR3, as DNA: TGCGCCAGCAGCGAGGCGTGGTTGAACAATGAGCAGTTCTTC.